This entry is about one TCR beta chain. This clonotype was found many times. Its antigen specificity is not known. No base quality information exists; no much larger clone differs at one position. The TCR beta CDR3 regions were amplified from RNA transcripts. The first round of RT-PCR for the TCR CDR3 was performed with the HTBI primer set and the Qiagen OneStep RT-PCR kit. Libraries were constructed in a second round of multiplex PCR, after which size selection and purification were carried out. Paired-end sequencing of the libraries was performed with 100 bp reads on an Illumina HiSeq2000. The authors processed their data as follows. SOAPnuke was used to process the raw data, with reads discarded if the reads contained adapters or uncalled bases, had a mean Phred below 15, or lacked an exact constant-primer or identifier match. High-quality paired reads were merged using COPE v1.2.5, and each unique nucleotide sequence was defined as a clonotype. Clonotypes were aligned to IMGT TRBV, TRBD and TRBJ reference segments using MiTCR v1.1. The analysis was restricted to V-J combinations with a frequency above 0.0001, which together covered 99.2% of the repertoires. A TCS score was defined as the ratio between F50 (clonal expansion) and ExV (chaos), using BLOSUM62-based TCRdist between CDR3 peptides within each V-J. Welch's t-statistics and random forest reduced roughly 500 V-J features to about 12, which were used in a naive Bayes classifier (R e1071). Clones were called with MiXCR by TCRdb after fastp trimmed the public reads at Q25, and only in-frame beta chains were retained. Rows with a matching CDR3 protein are joined into one entry that keeps the most common DNA and genes. TCRdb's processing, not the study's, gives the V and J calls here. The sample data list 190,000 or so distinct CDR3 sequences, and around 16% of these were observed just once. The biggest ten clones account for about 48% of the sample.

The CDR3 holds 14 amino acids from the cysteine to the phenylalanine. Only the CDR3 part of the read is kept: 42 bases, read in frame from the first base. Looking up the germline V gene yields CDR1 SGDLS and CDR2 YYNGEE. Trimming removed 7 bases from V and 3 bases from J, leaving 13 bases between the germline ends. This record comes from a study of T cells in Graves' hyperthyroidism and ophthalmopathy (dated by TCRdb to between 2017 and 2020). General notes on the study: Peripheral blood samples were taken at initial diagnosis, before any treatment was given. Whether ophthalmopathy could be predicted prospectively was tested in an independent validation cohort made up of fewer than 20 hyperthyroidism patients plus 17 patients who later progressed to ophthalmopathy. In several Graves' hyperthyroidism patients, the study also compared T-cell repertoires from thyroid tissue with T-cell repertoires from blood. The 100 discovery patients were divided at random into training and test sets in a 7:3 ratio. To identify TCR V-J signatures that set the groups apart, the researchers used a discovery cohort of roughly 100 patients, made up of roughly 40 with Graves' ophthalmopathy and about 60 with stable Graves' hyperthyroidism. After blood sampling, hyperthyroidism patients were treated with methimazole at a starting dose of 30 mg daily, and ophthalmopathy patients were treated with high-dose intravenous methylprednisolone. According to the paper, TCR Vbeta CDR3 sequencing was carried out on around 140 peripheral blood samples, which came from fewer than 50 ophthalmopathy, 80 or so hyperthyroidism and roughly 17 progressor patients.

The investigation overall reported the following: Sample size was not statistically predetermined, and blinding of investigators to group allocation was not performed. In validation, the model predicted progression to ophthalmopathy a median of roughly 6.2 months before onset, with roughly 70% sensitivity and nearly 75% specificity. A model built on a 13 V-J signature distinguished ophthalmopathy from stable hyperthyroidism, reaching 85% to 90% sensitivity and about 81% specificity in cross-validation and 80%/75% in testing. Most expanded thyroid clonotypes (frequency above 0.001) were also found in blood, which suggests that blood repertoires may mirror thyroid immune responses.

A patient counted as having stable Graves' hyperthyroidism if no progression to ophthalmopathy occurred over 18 months of follow-up. The hyperthyroidism patients were between 18 and 65 years old and newly diagnosed, with a disease duration of less than 2 months. The study excluded patients with uncontrolled infections, other autoimmune diseases, pregnancy or lactation. Diagnoses were established on the basis of clinical symptoms, serum thyroxine and TRAb, thyroid ultrasound, and orbital computed tomography. PBMCs were separated from 8 to 10 ml of fresh peripheral blood using Ficoll-Paque density gradient centrifugation. Trizol reagent was used to extract total RNA, and RNA quality was then checked on an Agilent 2100 Bioanalyzer.

The sequence came from a man between 40 and 49 years old with Graves' hyperthyroidism. This sequence uses TRBV9 and TRBJ2-2; TRBD2 could be the D gene, as 6 bases match. What was sequenced was blood. The CDR3 is CASSEGAYTGELFF. The DNA sequence is given as TGTGCCAGCTCGGAGGGCGCCTACACCGGGGAGCTGTTTTTT. The variable domain in full, with residues beyond the CDR3 obtained from the reference TRBV9 and TRBJ2-2 genes, is DSGVTQTPKHLITATGQRVTLRCSPRSGDLSVYWYQQSLDQGLQFLIQYYNGEERAKGNILERFSAQQFPDLHSELNLSSLELGDSALYFCASSEGAYTGELFFGEGSRLTVL.